This T cell receptor beta chain was documented in a study of blood T cell repertoires in COVID-19 (dated by TCRdb to between 2020 and 2021). Describing the broader study: Samples covering the acute and convalescent phases of COVID-19 were provided by collaborators in the United States, Italy and Spain. HLA class I and class II types, where available, came from metadata supplied by the sample provider rather than from assay-based typing. Sample metadata almost always included a de-identified subject ID, COVID-19 status, age in years and sex. The prospective study material was composed of cDNA or gDNA derived from T cells, B-cell-depleted T cells, or PBMCs. Deeply sampled blood TCRbeta repertoires from subjects exposed to, actively infected with, or recovered from COVID-19 were included in the dataset. The repertoires were made available in a free public database intended to serve as a resource for research on the immune response to SARS-CoV-2. Samples came from the ongoing ImmuneRACE study (first 160 participants) plus 1,254 subjects from 6 global collaborators.

At one collaborating source in Seattle, patients were enrolled during active infection and were followed longitudinally through the course of disease. The collaborating institutions used their own protocols to collect whole blood in K2EDTA tubes. For TCRbeta analysis, collaborator samples were shipped as frozen whole blood, as isolated PBMCs, or as DNA extracted from either sample type. CDR1 and CDR2, looked up from the germline V gene (reference sequence), are LNHNV and YYDKDF. Taken from cysteine to phenylalanine, the CDR3 has 13 residues. The retained sequence is limited to the CDR3, 39 bases, with the frame set at the first base. V is cut by 3 bases and J by 2 bases, and the space between the germline ends is 7 bases. Points the paper makes about the study in general: The amount of clinical and demographic metadata varied by source and participant and was provided uncurated.

This clone was picked up one time. The antigen it binds to is not known. No much larger clone exists at a distance of one base, and base qualities are not known. The immunoSEQ Assay, a bias-controlled multiplex PCR, was used to amplify TCRbeta CDR3 regions from genomic DNA. In the original analysis: Within the assay, amplification of reference gene primers was used to estimate how many nucleated cells each sample contained. To quantify the absolute abundance of each unique TCRbeta CDR3 rearrangement, sequence reads were collapsed and filtered. Productive Simpson clonality was computed per sample as the square root of Simpson's diversity index over productive rearrangements. TCRdb obtained this table from immuneACCESS and retained in-frame rearrangements with V and J assigned. These tables miss some clones; where compared with another copy, unresolved V genes account for less than half of the shortfall, and the remainder is unexplained. The V and J calls and clone size come from that table; D and trimming were worked out from the DNA. For this sample the table gives about 190,000 clones, of which 82% were detected only once. Together, the top ten hold 7.8% of the sample.

The chain was built from TRBV15 and TRBJ2-5; a weak D assignment points to TRBD2 (6 bases agree). The sequencing sample was made of peripheral blood. The TCR was taken from a woman aged 55-70 years with COVID-19, enrolled during active disease. The DNA sequence reads TGTGCCACCAGCAGCGGAGGGCAAGAGACCCAGTACTTC. It translates as CATSSGGQETQYF.